A single sample is the source of the 13 T cell receptor beta chains below, sequenced in a study of blood T cell repertoires in COVID-19. The protocol was immunoSEQ multiplex PCR, while the TCRdb copy is restricted to in-frame clones and leaves out a portion. Of roughly 390,000 clones listed, 70% to 90% are singletons. Sequenced input: peripheral blood. The receptors originated from a woman between 25 and 40 years old with COVID-19, enrolled during active disease.

The rearrangement links TRBV7-6 to TRBJ2-7; D might be TRBD2 (5 bases). V was clipped by 1 base and J by 2 bases, with 15 bases between them. The CDR3 runs 16 residues. Germline V gene data show CDR1 as SGHVS and CDR2 as FNYEAQ. The CDR3 region is CASSLESGGPTYEQYF. The CDR3 bases are TGTGCCAGCAGCTTAGAGTCAGGCGGGCCAACCTACGAGCAGTACTTC. The whole variable domain, remainder taken from reference TRBV7-6 and TRBJ2-7, is GAGVSQSPRYKVTKRGQDVALRCDPISGHVSLYWYRQALGQGPEFLTYFNYEAQQDKSGLPNDRFSAERPEGSISTLTIQRTEQRDSAMYRCASSLESGGPTYEQYFGPGTRLTVT.

The rearrangement uses TRBV11-1 and TRBJ2-1, with D hard to call. V lost 3 bases and J lost 7, with 4 bases in between. The CDR3 consists of 11 residues. Germline assignment: CDR1 SGHAT and CDR2 FQDESV (reference sequence). The CDR3 is CASSLSNEQFF. CDR3 bases: TGTGCCAGCAGCTTGTCTAATGAGCAGTTCTTC.

The genes are TRBV7-9 and TRBJ2-7; D might be TRBD1 (5 bases). The germline V and J ends were trimmed by 4 bases and 4 bases, with 11 bases remaining between them. The CDR3 consists of 13 residues. Per germline, CDR1 SEHNR and CDR2 FQNEAQ (reference sequence). The CDR3 sequence: CASSYQGLYEQYF. CDR3 in DNA: TGTGCCAGCAGCTACCAGGGTTTGTACGAGCAGTACTTC.

In nucleotides, the CDR3 is TGTGCCAGCAGCTTAGTAGGTGGGCAGGGGAACACAGATACGCAGTATTTT. This translates into CASSLVGGQGNTDTQYF. This chain connects TRBV7-9 to TRBJ2-3; tentatively, D is TRBD1 (6 bases). The length of the CDR3 is 17 residues. Trimming shortened V by 1 base and J by 2 bases, and 16 bases separated the two germline ends. The germline gives CDR1 SEHNR, CDR2 FQNEAQ (reference sequence).

The J gene is TRBJ2-7, the V gene TRBV28; the match to TRBD1 covers 7 bases. There are 15 residues in the CDR3. V shed 4 bases and J 5 bases; nucleotides not matched to a gene: 11. Germline V gene data show CDR1 as MDHEN and CDR2 as SYDVKM. The CDR3 sequence: CASSSPRQGSHEQYF. The DNA of the CDR3 is TGTGCCAGCAGTTCGCCAAGACAGGGATCCCACGAGCAGTACTTC.

This chain connects TRBV6-6 to TRBJ2-3; D gene unclear. V lost 2 bases and J 4 bases, leaving 10 bases between the germline ends. This CDR3 contains 14 residues. Germline V CDR1 and CDR2: MNHNY, SVGAGI (reference sequence). CDR3 nucleotides: TGTGCCAGCAGTTACCGGGTAATCCCAGATACGCAGTATTTT. Its protein is CASSYRVIPDTQYF.

This clone was counted a single time. J is TRBJ1-2 and V is TRBV6-5; D remains ambiguous. The V and J ends lost 0 bases and 8 bases respectively, with 10 bases between them. The CDR3 runs to 13 residues. Germline loops: CDR1 MNHEY, CDR2 SVGAGI. The CDR3 reads CASSYSRGRGYTF. In DNA form, the CDR3 reads TGTGCCAGCAGTTACTCACGGGGAAGAGGCTACACCTTC.

The chain couples TRBV24-1 to TRBJ2-1; 7 bases are a match to TRBD2. CDR1 is KGHDR, CDR2 SFDVKD, per germline. The CDR3 has 17 residues. Trimming cost V 3 bases and J 0 bases; bases outside gene matches: 7. The CDR3 region is CATSDMGGVPSYNEQFF. The CDR3 bases are TGTGCCACCAGTGATATGGGAGGGGTTCCCTCCTACAATGAGCAGTTCTTC.

The chain recombines TRBV20-1 with TRBJ1-2; TRBD1 might be the D (5 bases). The CDR3 is 14 amino acids. Germline V gives CDR1 DFQATT, CDR2 SNEGSKA (reference sequence). Trimming pared 3 bases from V and 8 bases from J, leaving 19 bases between. The CDR3 coding sequence is TGCAGTGCTAGTGAATCCCCCGGACATAGGGGCTACACCTTC. This gives the protein CSASESPGHRGYTF.

The chain uses TRBV7-9 and TRBJ1-5; the D gene is possibly TRBD1 (5 bases). This CDR3 contains 15 residues. Germline lookup yields CDR1 SEHNR and CDR2 FQNEAQ (reference sequence). The V gene lost 1 base and the J gene lost 0 bases, with 7 bases spanning the gap. CDR3 DNA: TGTGCCAGCAGCTTAGGACAGATTAGCAATCAGCCCCAGCATTTT. This gives the protein CASSLGQISNQPQHF. The full variable domain, its missing parts supplied by reference TRBV7-9 and TRBJ1-5, is DTGVSQNPRHKITKRGQNVTFRCDPISEHNRLYWYRQTLGQGPEFLTYFQNEAQLEKSRLLSDRFSAERPKGSFSTLEIQRTEQGDSAMYLCASSLGQISNQPQHFGDGTRLSIL.

The chain is built from TRBV7-3 and TRBJ2-1; D might be TRBD1 (6 bases). From germline, CDR1 is SGHTA and CDR2 FQGTGA. The V and J ends lost 5 bases and 9 bases respectively, with 17 bases between them. This CDR3 region has 14 residues. CDR3: CASSTQGGAGEQFF. The CDR3 region has the DNA TGTGCCAGCAGCACCCAAGGGGGAGCCGGTGAGCAGTTCTTC.

This clone occurred once. The rearrangement joins TRBV18 to TRBJ2-2; 12 bases map to TRBD2. Germline trimming cut 5 bases from V and 2 bases from J; bases unmatched to any gene: 3. Germline CDR1 is KGHSH and CDR2 is LQKENI. This CDR3 contains 16 residues. The CDR3 region is CASSKTSGGNTGELFF. CDR3 DNA sequence: TGTGCCAGCTCAAAGACTAGCGGGGGTAACACCGGGGAGCTGTTTTTT.

The chain is built from TRBV7-2 and TRBJ2-5, with D hard to call. CDR3 length: 13 residues. The germline V gene encodes CDR1 SGHTA and CDR2 FQGNSA. V lost 5 bases and J 1 base, leaving 8 bases between the germline ends. DNA for the CDR3: TGTGCCAGCAGCCTCCAGGCCCAAGAGACCCAGTACTTC. Translation: CASSLQAQETQYF.